The clone carrying this TCR beta chain was seen ten or more times. Specified time point: patch test 3, about 24 weeks after DPC sensitization. Treatment noted: therapeutic diphenylcyclopropenone sensitization with weekly scalp DPC. The sample belongs to a study of human T cells and chemical hapten exposure. Germline assignment: CDR1 PRHDT and CDR2 FYEKMQ (reference sequence). The CDR3 has 16 amino acids. V shed 4 bases and J 0 bases; nucleotides not matched to a gene: 5. TCRdb redid the calling of the RACE reads with MiXCR, one entry per CDR3 protein. The repertoire includes about 52,000 distinct CDR3 sequences, roughly 10% of them detected once, and about 15% sits in the top ten.

The chain employs TRBV13 and TRBJ2-2, with TRBD1 matching 7 bases. The receptor's source is a woman aged 40 to 50 with alopecia areata. Some clones in this sample may be carry-over from other donors' samples. Specimen: whole blood, collected in connection with sensitization to the hapten diphenylcyclopropenone (DPC). As DNA, the CDR3 is TGTGCCAGCAGCTCATGGACAGGCACGAACACCGGGGAGCTGTTTTTT. It encodes CASSSWTGTNTGELFF.